This T cell receptor beta chain was identified in a study of radiation and T cells in renal cell carcinoma. The germline V and J ends were trimmed by 4 bases and 0 bases, with 10 bases remaining between them. This CDR3 is 15 amino acids long. Germline lookup yields CDR1 MNHEY and CDR2 SVGAGI. The time point here: blood 4 weeks post-SBRT, at nephrectomy. As for treatment: 15 Gy SBRT to primary tumor, nephrectomy 4 weeks later. Nephrectomy followed 15 Gy stereotactic body radiation by 4 weeks. Clear cell pathology was present in this patient's renal cell carcinoma. Using immunoSEQ multiplex PCR, the repertoire was profiled, and TCRdb retains in-frame clones only, with some absent. The table lists 50,000 to 65,000 clones, approximately 80% of them singletons. As regards this clone: No antigen is known for it.

Points from the study as a whole: In blood, top tumor clones expanded by 2 weeks, shrinking by 4. Baseline intratumoral clonotype presence is unknown without pretreatment biopsies.

V is TRBV6-5 and J is TRBJ1-5, with D unclear. The sample in question was blood, obtained from a patient whose treatment included radiotherapy and nephrectomy. The source of this sequence is a man between 60 and 70 years old with renal cell carcinoma. This CDR3 is CASSSRGDSNQPQHF. The DNA for the CDR3 is TGTGCCAGCAGTTCTCGTGGGGATAGCAATCAGCCCCAGCATTTT.